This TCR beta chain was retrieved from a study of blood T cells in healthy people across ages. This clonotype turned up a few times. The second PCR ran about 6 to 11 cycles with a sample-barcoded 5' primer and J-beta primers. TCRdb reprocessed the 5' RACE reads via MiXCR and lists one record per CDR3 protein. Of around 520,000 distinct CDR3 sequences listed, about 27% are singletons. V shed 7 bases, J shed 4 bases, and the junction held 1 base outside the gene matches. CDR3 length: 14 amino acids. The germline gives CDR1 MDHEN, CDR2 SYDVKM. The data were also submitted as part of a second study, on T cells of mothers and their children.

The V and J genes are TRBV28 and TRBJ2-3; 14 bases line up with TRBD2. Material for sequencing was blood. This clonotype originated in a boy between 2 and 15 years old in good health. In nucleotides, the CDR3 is TGTGCCAGCACGACTAGCGGGAGGGCAGATACGCAGTATTTT. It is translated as CASTTSGRADTQYF. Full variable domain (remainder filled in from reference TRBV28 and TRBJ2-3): DVKVTQSSRYLVKRTGEKVFLECVQDMDHENMFWYRQDPGLGLRLIYFSYDVKMKEKGDIPEGYSVSREKKERFSLILESASTNQTSMYLCASTTSGRADTQYFGPGTRLTVL.